These 18 T cell receptor beta chains share one sample of origin, sequenced in a study of CD8 T cells in Susac syndrome. Reverse transcription of about 0.5 to 1 ug RNA used random hexamers. TCRdb re-derived calls from the immunoSEQ multiplex PCR reads in MiXCR, one entry per CDR3 protein. Altogether under 200,000 distinct CDR3 sequences are present, roughly 96% being singletons, with the ten largest covering 0.095% to 0.12%. Source material: CD4+ T cells from PBMCs. The receptor source for this set is a human donor in good health.

The chain joins TRBV29-1 to TRBJ1-2, with no clear D. This CDR3 is 12 amino acids long. V was clipped by 7 bases and J by 5 bases, with 14 bases between them. In germline, CDR1 is SQVTM, CDR2 ANQGSEA. The CDR3 spells CSGGGVGYGYTF. The CDR3 nucleotides read TGCAGCGGGGGTGGGGTCGGATATGGCTACACCTTC.

This chain uses TRBV28 with TRBJ1-1, with D uncertain. V dropped 6 bases and J dropped 3 bases, with 11 bases sitting between them. Per germline, CDR1 MDHEN and CDR2 SYDVKM. The CDR3 runs 13 residues. The DNA of the CDR3 is TGTGCCAGCAGCTCCTCTTGGGACACTGAAGCTTTCTTT. This gives the protein CASSSSWDTEAFF.

The chain joins TRBV20-1 to TRBJ1-6, with 9 bases fitting TRBD1. This CDR3 spans 14 amino acids. The ends lost 4 bases at V and 5 bases at J; junction bases unmatched: 3. CDR1 and CDR2 (germline): DFQATT, SNEGSKA (reference sequence). The CDR3 loop reads CSATGDRDNSPLHF. CDR3 bases: TGCAGTGCTACAGGGGACAGGGATAATTCACCCCTCCACTTT.

This sequence joins TRBV20-1 and TRBJ1-5, with D possibly being TRBD1 (5 bases). The CDR3 is made up of 16 amino acids. Trimming removed 6 bases from V and 0 bases from J, with 18 bases in between. Germline V gene sequence: CDR1 DFQATT, CDR2 SNEGSKA (reference sequence). CDR3 in amino acids: CSAGRVGHDSNQPQHF. The CDR3 DNA is TGCAGTGCGGGGAGGGTGGGGCACGATAGCAATCAGCCCCAGCATTTT.

The chain has TRBV18 and TRBJ2-5, with 8 bases lining up with TRBD1. Looked up from germline, CDR1 is KGHSH and CDR2 is LQKENI. This CDR3 is 16 amino acids long. V shed 4 bases and J 3 bases; nucleotides not matched to a gene: 10. CDR3 sequence reads: CASSRFRQGLEETQYF. The DNA for the CDR3 is TGTGCCAGCTCACGTTTCCGACAGGGGTTGGAAGAGACCCAGTACTTC.

This clonotype was detected only a few times. The chain joins TRBV29-1 to TRBJ2-7, with TRBD1 matching over 9 bases. V was clipped by 6 bases and J by 3 bases; unmatched bases: 3. CDR1 SQVTM and CDR2 ANQGSEA come from the germline V gene. The CDR3 sequence is 12 residues long. This chain's CDR3 is CSVPGQGYEQYF. The CDR3 coding sequence is TGCAGCGTCCCGGGACAGGGCTACGAGCAGTACTTC.

The chain has TRBV29-1 and TRBJ1-3; 8 bases are a match to TRBD1. The J segment lost 2 bases and the V segment lost 7 bases, leaving 4 bases of the junction unmatched. Germline V gene sequence: CDR1 SQVTM, CDR2 ANQGSEA. CDR3 length: 13 amino acids. CDR3 region: CSGGTGAGNTIYF. In DNA form, the CDR3 reads TGCAGCGGTGGGACAGGCGCTGGAAACACCATATATTTT.

The CDR3 nucleotides read TGCAGTGCTAGGGATAGCGGGGCTATTACCTACAATGAGCAGTTCTTC. The encoded protein is CSARDSGAITYNEQFF. The J gene is TRBJ2-1, the V gene TRBV20-1, with 8 nucleotides matching TRBD2. J lost 2 bases, V lost 3 bases, and 9 bases had no gene match. The CDR3 length is 16 residues. Germline CDR1 reads DFQATT; CDR2 reads SNEGSKA (reference sequence).

The CDR3 DNA reads as TGTGCCAGCAGCCAAAGATGGGGGTACAATGAGCAGTTCTTC. Translated: CASSQRWGYNEQFF. The rearrangement joins TRBV3-1 to TRBJ2-1, with D possibly being TRBD1 or TRBD2 (5 bases each). Deletions cut 2 bases from V and 4 bases from J, with 9 bases between. Per germline, CDR1 LGHDT and CDR2 YNNKEL (reference sequence). The CDR3 extends over 14 amino acids.

This clonotype was found once. The chain employs TRBV20-1 and TRBJ2-1; 7 nucleotides line up with TRBD1. The CDR3 sequence is 17 residues long. Unmatched junction bases numbered 8, after V lost 0 bases and J lost 0 bases. Germline V gene sequence: CDR1 DFQATT, CDR2 SNEGSKA (reference sequence). The CDR3 sequence is CSARDHGQASSYNEQFF. The CDR3 DNA reads as TGCAGTGCTAGAGACCATGGACAGGCCAGCTCCTACAATGAGCAGTTCTTC.

This chain links TRBV29-1 with TRBJ1-2; no clear D gene. This CDR3 contains 14 residues. Germline loops: CDR1 SQVTM, CDR2 ANQGSEA. Trimming removed 3 bases at V and 6 bases at J, with 17 bases between. CDR3 coding DNA: TGCAGCGTTGATACGGTGCGCGGGCCAGATGGCTACACCTTC. It encodes CSVDTVRGPDGYTF.

The chain recombines TRBV2 with TRBJ2-1; maybe TRBD1 (6 bases). CDR1 is SNHLY, CDR2 FYNNEI, per germline. This CDR3 is built from 15 residues. The V and J ends lost 3 bases and 1 base respectively, with 10 bases between them. The CDR3 here is CASSDRQGSYNEQFF. DNA for the CDR3: TGTGCCAGCAGTGACAGGCAGGGGTCCTACAATGAGCAGTTCTTC. Supplemented by reference TRBV2 and TRBJ2-1, the full variable domain reads EPEVTQTPSHQVTQMGQEVILRCVPISNHLYFYWYRQILGQKVEFLVSFYNNEISEKSEIFDDQFSVERPDGSNFTLKIRSTKLEDSAMYFCASSDRQGSYNEQFFGPGTRLTVL.

The chain joins TRBV7-9 to TRBJ1-2; possible D gene TRBD1, 5 bases. The CDR3 is 16 residues long. The germline V gene encodes CDR1 SEHNR and CDR2 FQNEAQ (reference sequence). Trimming shortened V by 1 base and J by 3 bases, and 15 bases separated the two germline ends. The CDR3 DNA is TGTGCCAGCAGCTTAGAGGTTACGGGACCTCACTATGGCTACACCTTC. This codes for CASSLEVTGPHYGYTF.

The chain carries TRBV20-1 and TRBJ1-2; 8 bases align to TRBD1. With 6 bases clipped from V and 8 bases from J, the junction kept 5 bases outside the gene matches. Germline-derived CDR1 and CDR2 are DFQATT and SNEGSKA (reference sequence). There are 11 residues in the CDR3. The CDR3 is CSAHRGAGYTF. The CDR3 DNA reads TGCAGTGCCCACAGGGGGGCGGGCTACACCTTC.

V and J are TRBV7-9 and TRBJ2-2; 12 positions match TRBD1. Germline V gene sequence: CDR1 SEHNR, CDR2 FQNEAQ (reference sequence). The junction had 5 bases not matched to a gene; V was cut back by 4 bases and J by 5 bases. This CDR3 has 16 residues. The CDR3 coding sequence is TGTGCCAGCAGCTCCTGGGACAGGGGGCTAACCGGGGAGCTGTTTTTT. It codes for CASSSWDRGLTGELFF.

This chain uses TRBV3-1 with TRBJ1-2; possible D gene TRBD1, 5 bases. The CDR3 is 15 amino acids. In germline, CDR1 is LGHDT, CDR2 YNNKEL (reference sequence). V was pared by 0 bases and J by 2 bases, with 10 bases between. CDR3 region: CASSQDFGGNYGYTF. CDR3 bases: TGTGCCAGCAGCCAAGATTTCGGGGGAAACTATGGCTACACCTTC.

There are a few counts of this clonotype. The chain recombines TRBV11-2 with TRBJ2-1, with no clear D. Trimming removed 3 bases at V and 0 bases at J, with 3 bases between. Germline-derived CDR1 and CDR2 are SGHAT and FQNNGV. CDR3 length: 13 amino acids. CDR3 amino acids: CASSFGSYNEQFF. The CDR3 DNA reads as TGTGCCAGCAGCTTCGGCTCCTACAATGAGCAGTTCTTC.

The chain joins TRBV12-3 or TRBV12-4 to TRBJ1-6; TRBD1 agrees at 9 bases. The CDR3 contains 16 residues. The trim removed 6 bases at V and 9 bases at J, leaving 12 bases unmatched. The CDR3 bases are TGTGCCAGCAGACAAACCGGGACAGGGACCTTTTCACCCCTCCACTTT. It is translated as CASRQTGTGTFSPLHF.